One and the same sample provided the 8 T cell receptor beta chains below, sequenced in a study of ipilimumab plus nivolumab after autologous stem cell transplantation. Data came from immunoSEQ multiplex PCR; TCRdb stores just in-frame clones and leaves some out. The data show 15,000 to 20,000 clones, with roughly four fifths seen just once and roughly 7.5% held by the top ten. The specimen comprised PBMCs, sampled in a trial of ipilimumab plus nivolumab as post-transplant consolidation. These receptors originate from a male donor with diffuse large B-cell lymphoma.

For the CDR3, the DNA is TGTGCCAGCCGCGGGTTAACCTATGGCTACACCTTC. Amino acids: CASRGLTYGYTF. J is TRBJ1-2 and V is TRBV2; D uncertain. Per the germline V gene, CDR1 is SNHLY and CDR2 is FYNNEI. The CDR3 contains 12 residues. The V end lost 8 bases, the J end lost 4 bases, and 11 bases lay between the germline ends.

The V call is TRBV5-4, the J call TRBJ1-2; 10 bases fit TRBD1. Germline values: CDR1 SGHNT, CDR2 YYREEE (reference sequence). Trimming took 3 bases from V and 6 from J; bases not matched to a gene: 5. The CDR3 runs 14 residues. The CDR3 protein is CASSWGQGSDGYTF. For the CDR3, the DNA is TGTGCCAGCAGCTGGGGACAGGGGTCCGATGGCTACACCTTC.

This chain joins TRBV18 and TRBJ1-5; tentative D call: TRBD1 (6 bases). The CDR3 is made up of 17 amino acids. Germline V gene lookup returns CDR1 KGHSH and CDR2 LQKENI. Trimming took off 3 bases at V and 3 bases at J, with 18 bases between the two ends. The CDR3 here is CASSPTGQLRVNQPQHF. The CDR3 region has the DNA TGTGCCAGCTCACCGACTGGACAGCTCCGGGTCAATCAGCCCCAGCATTTT.

The chain recombines TRBV19 with TRBJ2-2; 9 bases fit TRBD2. Losses at the gene ends were 5 bases for V and 7 bases for J; bases not matched to a gene: 8. Germline assignment: CDR1 LNHDA and CDR2 SQIVND (reference sequence). The CDR3 is 15 residues long. CDR3 residues: CASSLGTSNGGELFF. The CDR3 DNA follows: TGTGCCAGTAGTTTGGGGACTAGCAACGGCGGGGAGCTGTTTTTT.

For this clone: Other DNA sequences in this specimen translate into the identical CDR3. The J gene is TRBJ2-1, the V gene TRBV2; D unclear. Between the trimmed V and J ends, which lost 6 bases and 3 bases, there was a span of 9 bases. Germline V gene lookup returns CDR1 SNHLY and CDR2 FYNNEI. The CDR3 is 13 amino acids. CDR3 coding DNA: TGTGCCAGCAGGTCTAGGGTCTACAATGAGCAGTTCTTC. It translates to CASRSRVYNEQFF.

With respect to this clone: A read error may account for a junction end that differs from germline. This chain uses TRBV7-7 with TRBJ2-5; possibly TRBD1 for D (7 bases). CDR1 is SSHAT and CDR2 is FNYEAQ in the germline V gene (reference sequence). This CDR3 comprises 16 residues. This CDR3 is CASSLISAGQSETQYF. For the CDR3, the DNA is TGTGCTAGCAGCTTAATTTCGGCGGGACAGTCGGAGACCCAGTACTTC.

The rearrangement uses TRBV6-5 and TRBJ1-2, with 10 bases identical to TRBD1. The germline V gene encodes CDR1 MNHEY and CDR2 SVGAGI. CDR3 size: 14 residues. V was clipped by 7 bases and J by 7 bases; unmatched bases: 9. DNA for the CDR3: TGTGCCAGCAACCGCCGGGACAGGGGATCTGGCTACACCTTC. Translation: CASNRRDRGSGYTF.

The chain is built from TRBV6-8 and TRBJ2-2, with D perhaps TRBD1 (6 bases). The ends were cut back, 6 bases at V and 0 bases at J, with 8 bases in the middle. This CDR3 contains 14 residues. CDR1 MNHGY and CDR2 SAAAGT come from the germline V gene. The CDR3 region is CASRGAPNTGELFF. The CDR3 DNA follows: TGTGCCAGCAGGGGGGCACCGAACACCGGGGAGCTGTTTTTT.